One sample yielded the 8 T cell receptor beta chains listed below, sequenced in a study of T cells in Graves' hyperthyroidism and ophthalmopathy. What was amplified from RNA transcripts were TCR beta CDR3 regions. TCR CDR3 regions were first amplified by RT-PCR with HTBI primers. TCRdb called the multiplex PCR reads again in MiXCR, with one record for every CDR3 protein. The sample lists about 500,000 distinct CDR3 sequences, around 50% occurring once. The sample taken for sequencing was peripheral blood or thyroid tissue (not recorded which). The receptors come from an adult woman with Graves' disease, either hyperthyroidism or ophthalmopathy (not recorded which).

The CDR3, as DNA: TGTGCCATCAGTGCGCAGGGGCAGGGTCGGTACGAGCAGTACTTC. Translating gives CAISAQGQGRYEQYF. The chain has TRBV10-3 and TRBJ2-7, with D possibly being TRBD1 (6 bases). Trimming cost V 4 bases and J 4 bases, with 17 bases left between them. Germline loops: CDR1 ENHRY, CDR2 SYGVKD. This CDR3 spans 15 amino acids.

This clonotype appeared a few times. The CDR3 nucleotides read TGTGCCGGCGGACGGGGCGGGGAGCTGTTTTTT. Encoded protein: CAGGRGGELFF. The chain employs TRBV12-3 or TRBV12-4 and TRBJ2-2; a possible D gene is TRBD2 (5 bases). V lost 11 bases and J 7 bases, leaving 11 bases between the germline ends. CDR3 length equals 11 residues.

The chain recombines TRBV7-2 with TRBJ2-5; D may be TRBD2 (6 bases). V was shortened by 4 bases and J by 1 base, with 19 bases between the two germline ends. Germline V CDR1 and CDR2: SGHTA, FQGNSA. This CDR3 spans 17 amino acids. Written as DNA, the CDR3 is TGTGCCAGCAGCTCAAGCGGAGGGGCAGGACGCCAAGAGACCCAGTACTTC. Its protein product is CASSSSGGAGRQETQYF.

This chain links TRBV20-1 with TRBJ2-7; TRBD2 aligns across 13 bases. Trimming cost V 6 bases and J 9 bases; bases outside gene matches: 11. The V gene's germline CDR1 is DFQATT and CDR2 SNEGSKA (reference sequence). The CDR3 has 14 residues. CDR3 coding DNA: TGCAGTGCGCAGACTAGCGGGAGGTCTCCGGGGCAGTACTTC. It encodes CSAQTSGRSPGQYF.

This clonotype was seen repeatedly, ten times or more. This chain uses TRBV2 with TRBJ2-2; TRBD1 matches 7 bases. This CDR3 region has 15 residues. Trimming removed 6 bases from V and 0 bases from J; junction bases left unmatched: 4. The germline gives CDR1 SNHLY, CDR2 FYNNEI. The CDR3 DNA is TGTGCCAGCAGGACCGGGACAGCGAACACCGGGGAGCTGTTTTTT. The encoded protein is CASRTGTANTGELFF.

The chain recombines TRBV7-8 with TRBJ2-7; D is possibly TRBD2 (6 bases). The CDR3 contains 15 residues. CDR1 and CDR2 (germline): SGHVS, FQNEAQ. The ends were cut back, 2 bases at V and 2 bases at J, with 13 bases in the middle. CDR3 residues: CASSLTRELPYEQYF. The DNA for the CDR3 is TGTGCCAGCAGCTTAACACGGGAGCTCCCCTACGAGCAGTACTTC.

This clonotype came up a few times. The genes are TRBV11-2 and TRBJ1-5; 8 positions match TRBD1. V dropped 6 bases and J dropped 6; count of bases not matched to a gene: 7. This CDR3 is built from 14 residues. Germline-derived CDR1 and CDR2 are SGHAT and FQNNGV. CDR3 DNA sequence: TGTGCCAGCAGTCAGGACAGGGAAGGTCAGCCCCAGCATTTT. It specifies CASSQDREGQPQHF.

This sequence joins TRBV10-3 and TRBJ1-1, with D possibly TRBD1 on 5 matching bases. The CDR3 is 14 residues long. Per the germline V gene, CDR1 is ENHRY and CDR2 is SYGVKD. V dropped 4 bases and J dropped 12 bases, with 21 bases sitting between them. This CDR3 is CAISAGDSNVLTFF. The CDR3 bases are TGTGCCATCAGTGCCGGGGACTCCAACGTCCTGACTTTCTTT.